These T cell receptor beta chains were read from a single sample in a study of cytomegalovirus exposure and HLA in healthy donors. Measured with immunoSEQ multiplex PCR; TCRdb has only the in-frame clones, and not every one. The sample carries roughly 140,000 clones, about 85% recorded once. The source material was PBMCs. The origin of the receptors is a woman under 30 in good health and CMV-seronegative. The CDR3 runs from the conserved cysteine through the conserved F or W. Fields, in order: clone size, D gene, V gene, J gene, CDR3 DNA, CDR3 protein. The D gene is left open where the match is weak. Not every row has a clone size; where given, it reads once, few, many or a size class.

NA	TRBD2	TRBV7-9	TRBJ2-3	TGTGCCAGCAGCTTAGATCGGCAGCGGGGGGCCACAGATACGCAGTATTTT	CASSLDRQRGATDTQYF
NA	TRBD1	TRBV4-1	TRBJ2-5	TGCGCCAGCAGCCAAGGTACGCGGGCAGGGGGCAGGGAGCAGTACTTC	CASSQGTRAGGREQYF
NA	NA	TRBV7-6	TRBJ2-1	TGTGCCAGCAGCTTATGGCCTTACAATGAGCAGTTCTTC	CASSLWPYNEQFF
NA	TRBD2	TRBV18	TRBJ2-7	TGTGCCAGCTCGAGCGGACTAGCGGGAAAGAACGAGCAGTACTTC	CASSSGLAGKNEQYF
few	NA	TRBV7-9	TRBJ2-5	TGTGCCAGCAGCTTAGGAAATCAGGAGACCCAGTACTTC	CASSLGNQETQYF
NA	NA	TRBV5-4	TRBJ2-3	TGTGCCAGCAGCGGGGGGTCTGGGGCAGATACGCAGTATTTT	CASSGGSGADTQYF
NA	NA	TRBV2	TRBJ1-6	TGTGCCAGCGGAGACTTCACATTACCTCTCCACTTT	CASGDFTLPLHF
NA	TRBD1	TRBV4-2	TRBJ1-2	TGTGCCAGCAGCCCGCCGGGACAGACCTCAGGAGGCTACACCTTC	CASSPPGQTSGGYTF
NA	NA	TRBV4-1	TRBJ1-5	TGCGCCAGCAGCCAACTCCCGCAGGGCGGTCGGTTTAGCAATCAGCCCCAGCATTTT	CASSQLPQGGRFSNQPQHF
NA	TRBD2	TRBV5-6	TRBJ2-5	TGTGCCAGCAGCCTTCTAGCGGGGGGACGAGAGACCCAGTACTTC	CASSLLAGGRETQYF
NA	NA	TRBV10-3	TRBJ1-3	TGTGCCATCAGTGACGTCTCCTACTCTGGAAACACCATATATTTT	CAISDVSYSGNTIYF
NA	NA	TRBV10-3	TRBJ1-1	TGTGCCATCAGTTTGGACAGCTACACTGAAGCTTTCTTT	CAISLDSYTEAFF
NA	TRBD1	TRBV6-6	TRBJ2-5	TGTGCCAGCAGTCAGAGGGGGCTTAGGTACCAAGAGACCCAGTACTTC	CASSQRGLRYQETQYF
NA	NA	TRBV11-2	TRBJ2-7	TGTGCCAGCAGCACGAGCTCCTACGAGCAGTACTTC	CASSTSSYEQYF
NA	NA	TRBV28	TRBJ1-2	TGTGCCAGCAGGACCTCGAGGGAAGGGTGGGATGGCTACACCTTC	CASRTSREGWDGYTF
NA	NA	TRBV4-3	TRBJ1-1	TGCGCCAGCAGCCACGGGGACTCTAGAACTGAAGCTTTCTTT	CASSHGDSRTEAFF
NA	NA	TRBV7-3	TRBJ1-4	TGTGCCAGCAGCCTCAGGGGACGGGATAATGAAAAACTGTTTTTT	CASSLRGRDNEKLFF
NA	TRBD2	TRBV28	TRBJ2-1	TGTGCCAGCAGTTTATGGAGCGGGGGGGAATACAATGAGCAGTTCTTC	CASSLWSGGEYNEQFF
NA	TRBD1	TRBV2	TRBJ1-5	TGTGCCAGCAGCGACAGGGTTTGGAATCAGCCCCAGCATTTT	CASSDRVWNQPQHF
NA	NA	TRBV7-9	TRBJ1-5	TGTGCCAGCAGCTTAGATGTGACACCCGATCAGCCCCAGCATTTT	CASSLDVTPDQPQHF
NA	TRBD1	TRBV4-2	TRBJ1-4	TGTGCCAGCAGCCATCCACAGGGGATCGGTGATGAAAAACTGTTTTTT	CASSHPQGIGDEKLFF
NA	TRBD1	TRBV7-8	TRBJ2-1	TGTGCCAGCAGCTTAGCGGGCAGGGGGCGAAGGAGCAATGAGCAGTTCTTC	CASSLAGRGRRSNEQFF
NA	TRBD1	TRBV5-1	TRBJ2-5	TGCGCCAGCAGCGGCGGACAGGCCCAAGAGACCCAGTACTTC	CASSGGQAQETQYF
NA	NA	TRBV9	TRBJ2-7	TGTGCCAGCAGCCCAGAAGGGGACTTCTACGAGCAGTACTTC	CASSPEGDFYEQYF
once	NA	TRBV10-1	TRBJ1-2	TGCGCCAGCAGCCCTTGGACAGCTAATAACTATGGCTACACCTTC	CASSPWTANNYGYTF
NA	TRBD1	TRBV2	TRBJ2-7	TGTGCCAGCAGAGCGGACAGGGTTTCCTACGAGCAGTACTTC	CASRADRVSYEQYF
NA	NA	TRBV14	TRBJ2-1	TGTGCCAGCAGCCCCTTTAGGCAGGGTGAGCAGTTCTTC	CASSPFRQGEQFF
NA	TRBD2	TRBV6-1	TRBJ2-1	TGTGCCAGCAGAGCCGGGACTAGCGGTCCGGATGAGCAGTTCTTC	CASRAGTSGPDEQFF
few	NA	TRBV7-2	TRBJ1-1	TGTGCCAGCAGCCGTCTATCGGGGGGGACTGAAGCTTTCTTT	CASSRLSGGTEAFF
NA	NA	TRBV18	TRBJ2-3	TGTGCCAGCTCCCTGGTAGTCGGCGGAACAGATACGCAGTATTTT	CASSLVVGGTDTQYF
NA	TRBD2	TRBV29-1	TRBJ2-7	TGCAGCGTGGGTGGACTAGCGGGGGGCCTCTCCTACGAGCAGTACTTC	CSVGGLAGGLSYEQYF
NA	TRBD2	TRBV5-1	TRBJ2-1	TGCGCCACCAGAGGACTAGCGGGAGTGGGTGAGCAGTTCTTC	CATRGLAGVGEQFF
NA	NA	TRBV4-3	TRBJ2-1	TGCGCCAGCAGCCCCCAAAGGCGGGATCCTGAAGAGCAGTTCTTC	CASSPQRRDPEEQFF
NA	NA	TRBV7-9	TRBJ2-7	TGTTCCAGCAGCCCAGGGGTCATCGAGCAGTACTTC	CSSSPGVIEQYF
NA	NA	TRBV19	TRBJ1-3	TGTGCCAGTAGTAGCCCGGCGGGGTCGGATGGTGGAAACACCATATATTTT	CASSSPAGSDGGNTIYF
few	NA	TRBV7-9	TRBJ1-1	TGTGCCAGCAGCTTAGGAAGAGTTTTCACTGAAGCTTTCTTT	CASSLGRVFTEAFF
once	TRBD1	TRBV7-9	TRBJ2-5	TGTGCCAGCAGCTTCCGACAGGGCTTACAGGCCCAGTACTTC	CASSFRQGLQAQYF
NA	TRBD2	TRBV4-2	TRBJ2-7	TGTGCCAGCAGCTCCTCTTTGCTGGGGGGGTCCTACGAGCAGTACTTC	CASSSSLLGGSYEQYF
NA	TRBD2	TRBV15	TRBJ2-5	TGTGCCACCAGCAGACGCCGGGAGGGAAAAAGCCAAGAGACCCAGTACTTC	CATSRRREGKSQETQYF
NA	TRBD1	TRBV7-7	TRBJ2-5	TGTGCCAGCAGCCCCCCAGGGGGCCAAGAGACCCAGTACTTC	CASSPPGGQETQYF
NA	NA	TRBV30	TRBJ1-2	TGTGCCTGGAGTGAAAGCGGTCGGGGCTACACCTTC	CAWSESGRGYTF
NA	NA	TRBV29-1	TRBJ1-5	TGCAGCGTTTGTGAGTCAGGTTTTAATCAGCCCCAGCATTTT	CSVCESGFNQPQHF
NA	NA	TRBV6-1	TRBJ1-5	TGTGCCAGCAGTGTAGCCAGGGACAATCAGCCCCAGCATTTT	CASSVARDNQPQHF
NA	NA	TRBV7-9	TRBJ2-2	TGTGCCAGCAGCTTAGCCGGGGGAGCCGGGGAGCTGTTTTTT	CASSLAGGAGELFF
NA	TRBD2	TRBV27	TRBJ2-5	TGTGCCAGCAGTTCACGATGGGGGGGTCGGGAGACCCAGTACTTC	CASSSRWGGRETQYF
NA	NA	TRBV29-1	TRBJ2-1	TGCAGCGTTGCCCGGAGCTCCTACAATGAGCAGTTCTTC	CSVARSSYNEQFF
NA	TRBD1	TRBV13	TRBJ1-2	TGTGCCAGCAGCCCCTATGGGACAGGGAATGGCTACACCTTC	CASSPYGTGNGYTF
NA	TRBD2	TRBV11-2	TRBJ2-7	TGTGCCAGCAGTCAAATGGGACTAGCGGGAGAGAGGAACGAGCAGTACTTC	CASSQMGLAGERNEQYF
NA	NA	TRBV10-3	TRBJ2-7	TGTGCCATCAGTGACTCCGCTAGCGTCTACGAGCAGTACTTC	CAISDSASVYEQYF
NA	NA	TRBV28	TRBJ1-5	TGTGCCAGCAGTTTGCCCCCGGGGAGCAATCAGCCCCAGCATTTT	CASSLPPGSNQPQHF
NA	NA	TRBV7-2	TRBJ2-7	TGTGCCAGCAGCTTAGGACCTAAGAGGGAGCAGTACTTC	CASSLGPKREQYF
once	NA	TRBV6-1	TRBJ1-2	TGTGCCAGCAGAGAACAGGGTGCCGGTGGCTACACCTTC	CASREQGAGGYTF
NA	NA	TRBV27	TRBJ2-7	TGTGCCAGCAGTTCGCCAGGGTCGGACGAGCAGTACTTC	CASSSPGSDEQYF
NA	TRBD2	TRBV30	TRBJ2-7	TGTGCCTGGAGTGTATGGGGAGGGACCGGGACCTACGAGCAGTACTTC	CAWSVWGGTGTYEQYF
NA	NA	TRBV9	TRBJ2-7	TGTGCCAGCAGCGCAGAGACTAGTTCCCACGAGCAGTACTTC	CASSAETSSHEQYF
NA	NA	TRBV7-9	TRBJ2-7	TGTGCCAGCAGCTTAGTTACAGGGACGAGGGCAGCCTACGAGCAGTACTTC	CASSLVTGTRAAYEQYF